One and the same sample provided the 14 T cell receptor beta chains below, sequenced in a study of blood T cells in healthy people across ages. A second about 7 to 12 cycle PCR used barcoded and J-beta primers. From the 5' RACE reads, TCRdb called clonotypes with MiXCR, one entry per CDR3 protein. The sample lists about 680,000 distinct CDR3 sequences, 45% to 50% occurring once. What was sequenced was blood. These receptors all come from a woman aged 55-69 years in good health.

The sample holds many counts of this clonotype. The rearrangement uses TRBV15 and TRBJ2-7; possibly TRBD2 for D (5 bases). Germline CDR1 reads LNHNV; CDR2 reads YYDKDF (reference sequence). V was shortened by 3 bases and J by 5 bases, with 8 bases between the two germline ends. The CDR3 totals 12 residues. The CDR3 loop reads CATSRPRDEQYF. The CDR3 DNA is TGTGCCACCAGCAGGCCGAGGGACGAGCAGTACTTC.

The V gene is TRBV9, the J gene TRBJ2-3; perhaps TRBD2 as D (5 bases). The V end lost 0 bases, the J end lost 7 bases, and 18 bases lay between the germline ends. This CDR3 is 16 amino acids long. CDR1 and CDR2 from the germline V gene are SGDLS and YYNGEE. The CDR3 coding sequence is TGTGCCAGCAGCGTAGGCCCTAGCACGAGTGAATATACGCAGTATTTT. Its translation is CASSVGPSTSEYTQYF. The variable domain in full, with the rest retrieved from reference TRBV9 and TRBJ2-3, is DSGVTQTPKHLITATGQRVTLRCSPRSGDLSVYWYQQSLDQGLQFLIQYYNGEERAKGNILERFSAQQFPDLHSELNLSSLELGDSALYFCASSVGPSTSEYTQYFGPGTRLTVL.

Written as DNA, the CDR3 is TGTGCCAGCAGCTTAGGACTAGCGGGAGGTTACAATGAGCAGTACTTC. It encodes CASSLGLAGGYNEQYF. The V call is TRBV7-2, the J call TRBJ2-7; 13 positions agree with TRBD2. From germline, CDR1 is SGHTA and CDR2 FQGNSA. The CDR3 extends over 16 amino acids. Losses at the gene ends were 1 base for V and 7 bases for J; bases not matched to a gene: 7.

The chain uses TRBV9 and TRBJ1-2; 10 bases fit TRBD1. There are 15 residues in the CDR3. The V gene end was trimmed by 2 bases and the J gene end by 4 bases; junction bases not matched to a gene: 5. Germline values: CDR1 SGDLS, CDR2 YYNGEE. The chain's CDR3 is CASSVGTGATYGYTF. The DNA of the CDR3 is TGTGCCAGCAGCGTCGGGACAGGGGCGACCTATGGCTACACCTTC. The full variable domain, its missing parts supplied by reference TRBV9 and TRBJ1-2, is DSGVTQTPKHLITATGQRVTLRCSPRSGDLSVYWYQQSLDQGLQFLIQYYNGEERAKGNILERFSAQQFPDLHSELNLSSLELGDSALYFCASSVGTGATYGYTFGSGTRLTVV.

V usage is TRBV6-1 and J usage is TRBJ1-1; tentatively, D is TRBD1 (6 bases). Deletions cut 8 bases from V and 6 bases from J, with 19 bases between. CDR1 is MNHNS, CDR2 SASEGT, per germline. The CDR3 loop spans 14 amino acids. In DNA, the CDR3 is TGTGCCAGCTATGGGGGGGGCCTAGGGCCTGAAGCTTTCTTT. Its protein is CASYGGGLGPEAFF.

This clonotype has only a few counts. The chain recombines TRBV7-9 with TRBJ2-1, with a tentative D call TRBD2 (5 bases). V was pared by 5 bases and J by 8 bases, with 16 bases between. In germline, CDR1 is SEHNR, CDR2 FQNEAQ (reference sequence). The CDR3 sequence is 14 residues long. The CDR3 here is CASSPDSNPYEQFF. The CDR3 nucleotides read TGTGCCAGCAGCCCGGACTCTAACCCCTATGAGCAGTTCTTC. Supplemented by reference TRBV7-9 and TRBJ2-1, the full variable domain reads DTGVSQNPRHKITKRGQNVTFRCDPISEHNRLYWYRQTLGQGPEFLTYFQNEAQLEKSRLLSDRFSAERPKGSFSTLEIQRTEQGDSAMYLCASSPDSNPYEQFFGPGTRLTVL.

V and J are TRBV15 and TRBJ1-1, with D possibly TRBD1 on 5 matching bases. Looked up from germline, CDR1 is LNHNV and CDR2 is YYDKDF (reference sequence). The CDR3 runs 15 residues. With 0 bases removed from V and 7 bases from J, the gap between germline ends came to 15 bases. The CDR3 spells CATSRDRDVVVEAFF. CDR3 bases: TGTGCCACCAGCAGAGACAGGGACGTCGTGGTTGAAGCTTTCTTT.

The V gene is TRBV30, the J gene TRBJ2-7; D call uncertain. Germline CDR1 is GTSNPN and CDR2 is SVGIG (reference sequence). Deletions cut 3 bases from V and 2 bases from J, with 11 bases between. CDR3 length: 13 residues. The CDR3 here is CAWREMATYEQYF. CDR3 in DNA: TGTGCCTGGAGGGAGATGGCGACCTACGAGCAGTACTTC.

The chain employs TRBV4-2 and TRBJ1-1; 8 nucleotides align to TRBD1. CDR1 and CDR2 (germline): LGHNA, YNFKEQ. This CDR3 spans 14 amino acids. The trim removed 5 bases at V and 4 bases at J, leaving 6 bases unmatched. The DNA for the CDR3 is TGTGCCAGCAGCTGGGACAGGCTCGGCACTGAAGCTTTCTTT. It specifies CASSWDRLGTEAFF.

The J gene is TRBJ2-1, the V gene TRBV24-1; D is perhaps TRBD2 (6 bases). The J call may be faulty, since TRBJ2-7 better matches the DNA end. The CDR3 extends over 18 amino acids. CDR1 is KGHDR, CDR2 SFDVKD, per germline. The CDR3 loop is CATSDSGVAAERYNEQYF. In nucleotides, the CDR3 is TGTGCCACCAGTGATTCGGGGGTAGCGGCTGAGAGATACAATGAGCAGTACTTC.

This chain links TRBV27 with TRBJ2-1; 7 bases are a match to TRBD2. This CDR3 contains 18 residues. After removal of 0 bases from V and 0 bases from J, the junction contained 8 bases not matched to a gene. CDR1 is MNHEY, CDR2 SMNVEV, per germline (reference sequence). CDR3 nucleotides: TGTGCCAGCAGTTTATCCGGGCAGACTAGCCTCTCCTACAATGAGCAGTTCTTC. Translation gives CASSLSGQTSLSYNEQFF.

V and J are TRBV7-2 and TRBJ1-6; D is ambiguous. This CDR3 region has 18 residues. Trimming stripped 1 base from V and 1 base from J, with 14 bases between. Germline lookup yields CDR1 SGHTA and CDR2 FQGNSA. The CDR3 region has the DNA TGTGCCAGCAGCTTAGTTGGTCACGTCGTTTCCTATAATTCACCCCTCCACTTT. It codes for CASSLVGHVVSYNSPLHF.

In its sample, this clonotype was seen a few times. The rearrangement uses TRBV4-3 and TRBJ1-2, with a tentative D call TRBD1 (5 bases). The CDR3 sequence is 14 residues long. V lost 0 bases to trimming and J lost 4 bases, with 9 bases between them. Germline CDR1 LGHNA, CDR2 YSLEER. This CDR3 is CASSQEATVYGYTF. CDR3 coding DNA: TGCGCCAGCAGCCAAGAGGCGACAGTCTATGGCTACACCTTC.

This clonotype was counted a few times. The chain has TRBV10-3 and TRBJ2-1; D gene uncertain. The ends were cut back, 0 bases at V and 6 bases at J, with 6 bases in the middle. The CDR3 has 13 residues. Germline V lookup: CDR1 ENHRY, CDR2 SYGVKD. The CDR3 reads CAISESTFNEQFF. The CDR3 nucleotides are TGTGCCATCAGTGAGTCCACGTTCAATGAGCAGTTCTTC.